This TCR beta chain was captured by sequencing in a study of shared clonotypes between healthy human individuals. After removal of 1 base from V and 4 bases from J, the junction contained 15 bases not matched to a gene. The CDR3 loop spans 19 amino acids. Looked up from germline, CDR1 is MGHRA and CDR2 is YSYEKL. Per the original methods: ImmunoSEQ only sent back junction sequences with no quality scores, so filtering was done differently. Assay used: immunoSEQ multiplex PCR; TCRdb lists only in-frame clones, some missing. That table gives V, J and clone size, and the DNA gave D and trimming. This sample has some 1,900,000 clones, with 85% to 95% found just once. With regard to this clone: Its antigen is not known.

CD45RO-negative, CCR7-positively selected cells formed the naive CD8 fraction, excluding terminally differentiated effector memory CD45RA+ cells. Study observations and caveats: Four donors held about 5% of naive CD4 clonotypes in common.

The receptor was derived from a young man in good health. The specimen was naive CD8+ T cells sorted from blood. The chain joins TRBV4-1 to TRBJ2-7, with 11 bases identical to TRBD2. The chain's CDR3 is CASSQGVLGLAGGPYEQYF. Written as DNA, the CDR3 is TGCGCCAGCAGCCAAGGGGTTCTGGGGTTAGCGGGAGGGCCTTACGAGCAGTACTTC.